These 7 T cell receptor beta chains came from one sample sequenced in a study of blood T cells in healthy people across ages. With a J-beta primer mix and a sample-barcoded 5' primer, a second PCR ran roughly 6 to 11 cycles. TCRdb used MiXCR to reprocess the 5' RACE reads, holding one entry per CDR3 protein. The sample contains about 650,000 distinct CDR3 sequences, roughly 30% of which appear only once. Sequenced input: blood. These receptors were collected from an elderly woman in good health.

This clonotype occurred many times. This sequence joins TRBV21-1 and TRBJ2-4; no check of the table's D call, TRBD1, against the DNA was made. TRBV21-1 has pseudogene status. The CDR3 is 16 residues long. The CDR3 sequence: CASSEQGLGAKNIQYF. Here the CDR3 DNA reads TGTGCCAGCAGCGAGCAGGGACTGGGGGCCAAAAACATTCAGTACTTC.

Details on this clonotype: A much larger clone is a single base away; this may be a read error. CDR3: CASSQDLSTWTQFF. The CDR3 DNA sequence: TGCGCCAGCAGCCAAGATCTCTCTACATGGACCCAGTTCTTC. The chain links TRBV4-3 to TRBJ2-1, with D hard to call. This CDR3 region has 14 residues. The V end lost 0 bases, the J end lost 13 bases, and 16 bases lay between the germline ends. Germline lookup yields CDR1 LGHNA and CDR2 YSLEER.

This clonotype was detected many times. The chain links TRBV20-1 to TRBJ1-2; perhaps TRBD1 as D (5 bases). The V end was cut by 3 bases, the J end by 8 bases, with 19 bases between. CDR1 and CDR2 from the germline V gene are DFQATT and SNEGSKA (reference sequence). The length of the CDR3 is 14 residues. The CDR3 protein is CSASSQTGVQGYTF. CDR3 nucleotides: TGCAGTGCTAGTAGCCAGACGGGGGTTCAGGGCTACACCTTC.

This clonotype was counted at least ten times. The chain is built from TRBV15 and TRBJ2-2; D gene unclear. Trimming took 0 bases from V and 1 from J, leaving 9 bases between them. The CDR3 is made up of 16 amino acids. Germline CDR1 is LNHNV and CDR2 is YYDKDF (reference sequence). In nucleotides, the CDR3 is TGTGCCACCAGCAGAGAGGTTTGGGTGAACACCGGGGAGCTGTTTTTT. Its protein product is CATSREVWVNTGELFF.

This clonotype was recorded many times. The chain couples TRBV9 to TRBJ2-7, with D uncertain. Per the germline V gene, CDR1 is SGDLS and CDR2 is YYNGEE. Between the trimmed V and J ends, which lost 0 bases and 1 base, there was a span of 11 bases. The CDR3 extends over 15 amino acids. CDR3 region: CASSVDPVPSYEQYF. The DNA of the CDR3 is TGTGCCAGCAGCGTAGATCCGGTTCCTTCCTACGAGCAGTACTTC.

The chain combines TRBV6-1 with TRBJ2-7, with D perhaps matching TRBD1 (6 bases). The V gene's germline CDR1 is MNHNS and CDR2 SASEGT. The ends were cut back, 7 bases at V and 7 bases at J, with 32 bases in the middle. CDR3 length: 18 amino acids. CDR3 coding DNA: TGTGCCAGCACCAGGCACGAGACAGGTGCTTACTCCTACAATGAGCAGTACTTC. Protein: CASTRHETGAYSYNEQYF.

The V gene is TRBV6-2 or TRBV6-3, the J gene TRBJ1-1; D gene ambiguous. The ends were cut back, 7 bases at V and 1 base at J, with 13 bases in the middle. Germline V gives CDR1 MNHEY, CDR2 SVGEGT. This CDR3 has 14 amino acids. The CDR3 DNA reads TGTGCCAGCAATAGCCTCGTGGGGAACACTGAAGCTTTCTTT. Translation: CASNSLVGNTEAFF.